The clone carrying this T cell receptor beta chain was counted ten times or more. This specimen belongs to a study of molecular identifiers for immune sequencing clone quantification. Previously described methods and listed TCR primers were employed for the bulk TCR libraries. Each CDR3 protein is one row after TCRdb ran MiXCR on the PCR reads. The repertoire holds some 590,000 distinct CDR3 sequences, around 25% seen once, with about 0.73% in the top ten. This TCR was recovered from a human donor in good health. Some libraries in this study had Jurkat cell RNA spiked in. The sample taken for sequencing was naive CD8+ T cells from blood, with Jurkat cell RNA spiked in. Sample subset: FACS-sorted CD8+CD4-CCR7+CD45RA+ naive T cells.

The CDR3 region is CASSSWTSGRATDTQYF. The CDR3, as DNA: TGTGCCAGCAGCTCCTGGACTAGCGGGAGGGCGACAGATACGCAGTATTTT. V usage is TRBV7-9 and J usage is TRBJ2-3, with 15 bases aligning to TRBD2. The junction had 5 bases not matched to a gene; V was cut back by 4 bases and J by 3 bases. CDR3 length: 17 amino acids. Germline CDR1 and CDR2: SEHNR and FQNEAQ (reference sequence).